The subject of this entry is one T cell receptor beta chain. The data originate from a study of shared T cell receptors in the human thymus. Measured with immunoSEQ multiplex PCR; TCRdb has only the in-frame clones, and not every one. The top ten hold approximately 0.011% of the sample, which has under 850,000 clones, around 89% seen once. The CDR3 extends over 15 amino acids. CDR1 is LGHNA and CDR2 is YNFKEQ in the germline V gene. J was trimmed by 3 bases and V by 3 bases; bases with no gene match: 7. The same sample was also studied in work on human thymus T cells. In that study: Among unrelated individuals, related research reported thymic repertoires that overlapped highly.

This chain connects TRBV4-2 to TRBJ2-7, with TRBD2 matching 8 bases. The sequencing input was thymocytes. This TCR came from a boy less than two years old with a congenital heart defect. This CDR3 is CASSQGPAGDYEQYF. The CDR3 bases are TGTGCCAGCAGCCAGGGCCCAGCGGGAGACTACGAGCAGTACTTC.